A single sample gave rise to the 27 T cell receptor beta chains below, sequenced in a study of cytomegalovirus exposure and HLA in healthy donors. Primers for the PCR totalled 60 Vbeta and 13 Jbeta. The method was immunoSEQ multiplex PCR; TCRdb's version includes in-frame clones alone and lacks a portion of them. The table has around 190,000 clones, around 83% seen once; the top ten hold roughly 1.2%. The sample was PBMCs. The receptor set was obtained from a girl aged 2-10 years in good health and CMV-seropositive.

Written as DNA, the CDR3 is TGTGCCACTTCCTCACCACAGGACGGACCCTCCTACGAGCAGTACTTC. It codes for CATSSPQDGPSYEQYF. This chain uses TRBV10-3 with TRBJ2-7; D is perhaps TRBD1 (5 bases). CDR1 and CDR2 from the germline V gene are ENHRY and SYGVKD. This CDR3 has 16 residues. V was shortened by 10 bases and J by 0 bases, with 22 bases between the two germline ends.

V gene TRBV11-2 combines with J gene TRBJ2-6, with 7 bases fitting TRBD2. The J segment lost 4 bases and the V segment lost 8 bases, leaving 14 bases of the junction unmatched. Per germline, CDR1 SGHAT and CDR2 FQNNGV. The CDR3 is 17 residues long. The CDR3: CASRHVAGDVGANVLTF. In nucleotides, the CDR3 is TGTGCCAGCCGCCATGTGGCGGGGGATGTAGGGGCCAACGTCCTGACTTTC.

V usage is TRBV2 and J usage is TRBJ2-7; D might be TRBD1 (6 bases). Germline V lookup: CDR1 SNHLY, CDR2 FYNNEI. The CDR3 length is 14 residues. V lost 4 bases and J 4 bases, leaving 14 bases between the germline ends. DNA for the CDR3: TGTGCCAGCAGTGCAGGGGATTGGGCGTACGAGCAGTACTTC. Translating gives CASSAGDWAYEQYF.

The CDR3 loop reads CASSARDRIYEQYF. CDR3 coding DNA: TGTGCCAGCAGCGCCCGGGACAGAATCTACGAGCAGTACTTC. The chain is built from TRBV6-1 and TRBJ2-7, with 7 bases aligning to TRBD1. Germline V gene sequence: CDR1 MNHNS, CDR2 SASEGT. Losses at the gene ends were 6 bases for V and 3 bases for J; bases not matched to a gene: 8. This CDR3 contains 14 residues.

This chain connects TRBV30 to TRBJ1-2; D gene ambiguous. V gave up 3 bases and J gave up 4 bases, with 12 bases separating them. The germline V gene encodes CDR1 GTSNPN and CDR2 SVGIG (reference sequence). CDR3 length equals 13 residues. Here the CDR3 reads CAWSTQNFYGYTF. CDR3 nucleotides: TGTGCCTGGAGCACACAGAACTTCTATGGCTACACCTTC. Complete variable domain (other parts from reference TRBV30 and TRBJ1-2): SQTIHQWPATLVQPVGSPLSLECTVEGTSNPNLYWYRQAAGRGLQLLFYSVGIGQISSEVPQNLSASRPQDRQFILSSKKLLLSDSGFYLCAWSTQNFYGYTFGSGTRLTVV.

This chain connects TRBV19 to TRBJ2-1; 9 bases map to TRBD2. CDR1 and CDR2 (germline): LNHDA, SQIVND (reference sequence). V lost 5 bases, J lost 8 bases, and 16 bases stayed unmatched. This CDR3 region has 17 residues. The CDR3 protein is CASSGGSSGTTRDEQFF. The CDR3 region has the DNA TGTGCCAGTAGTGGTGGGTCTAGCGGGACCACCAGGGATGAGCAGTTCTTC. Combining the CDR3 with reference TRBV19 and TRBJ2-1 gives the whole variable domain DGGITQSPKYLFRKEGQNVTLSCEQNLNHDAMYWYRQDPGQGLRLIYYSQIVNDFQKGDIAEGYSVSREKKESFPLTVTSAQKNPTAFYLCASSGGSSGTTRDEQFFGPGTRLTVL.

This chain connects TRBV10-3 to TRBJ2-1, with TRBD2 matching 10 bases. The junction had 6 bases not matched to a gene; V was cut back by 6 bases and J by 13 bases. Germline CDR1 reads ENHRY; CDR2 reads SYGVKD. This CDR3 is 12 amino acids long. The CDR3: CAISGTSDQQFF. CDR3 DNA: TGTGCCATCAGCGGGACTAGCGATCAACAGTTCTTC.

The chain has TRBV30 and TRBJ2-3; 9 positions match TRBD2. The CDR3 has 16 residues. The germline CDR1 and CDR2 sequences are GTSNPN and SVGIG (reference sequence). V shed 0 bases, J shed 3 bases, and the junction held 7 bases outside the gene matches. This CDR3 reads CAWSVGSSGSTDTQYF. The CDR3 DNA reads TGTGCCTGGAGTGTGGGGAGTAGCGGGAGTACAGATACGCAGTATTTT.

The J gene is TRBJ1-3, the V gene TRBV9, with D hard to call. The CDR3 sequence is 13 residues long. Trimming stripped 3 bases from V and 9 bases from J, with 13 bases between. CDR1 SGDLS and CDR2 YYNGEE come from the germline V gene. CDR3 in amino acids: CASSDGTEGTIYF. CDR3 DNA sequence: TGTGCCAGCAGCGACGGCACAGAAGGCACCATATATTTT. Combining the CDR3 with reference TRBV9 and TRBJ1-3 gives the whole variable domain DSGVTQTPKHLITATGQRVTLRCSPRSGDLSVYWYQQSLDQGLQFLIQYYNGEERAKGNILERFSAQQFPDLHSELNLSSLELGDSALYFCASSDGTEGTIYFGEGSWLTVV.

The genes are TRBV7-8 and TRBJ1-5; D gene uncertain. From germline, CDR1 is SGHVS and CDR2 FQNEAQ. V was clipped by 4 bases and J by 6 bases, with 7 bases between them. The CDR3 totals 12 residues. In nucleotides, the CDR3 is TGTGCCAGCAGCTCGCGATCTCAGCCCCAGCATTTT. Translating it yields CASSSRSQPQHF.

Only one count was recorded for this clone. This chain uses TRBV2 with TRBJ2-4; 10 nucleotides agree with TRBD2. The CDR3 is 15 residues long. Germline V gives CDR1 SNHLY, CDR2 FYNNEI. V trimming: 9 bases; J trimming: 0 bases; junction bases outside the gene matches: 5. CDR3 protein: CARGTSGEAKNIQYF. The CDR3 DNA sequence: TGTGCCAGGGGTACTAGCGGGGAAGCCAAAAACATTCAGTACTTC.

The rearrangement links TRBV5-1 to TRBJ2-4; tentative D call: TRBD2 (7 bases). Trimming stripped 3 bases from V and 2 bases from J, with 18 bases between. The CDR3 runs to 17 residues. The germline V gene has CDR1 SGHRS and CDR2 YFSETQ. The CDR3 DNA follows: TGCGCCAGCAGCTATCTGGCTGGGGGGGCAACCAAAAACATTCAGTACTTC. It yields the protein CASSYLAGGATKNIQYF.

The CDR3 bases are TGTGCCAGCAGCGTAGATGACAGGGCGAACAATGAGCAGTTCTTC. Protein sequence: CASSVDDRANNEQFF. The J gene is TRBJ2-1, the V gene TRBV9, with 7 bases that match TRBD1. Germline-derived CDR1 and CDR2 are SGDLS and YYNGEE. The CDR3 runs to 15 residues. The ends lost 0 bases at V and 5 bases at J; junction bases unmatched: 5.

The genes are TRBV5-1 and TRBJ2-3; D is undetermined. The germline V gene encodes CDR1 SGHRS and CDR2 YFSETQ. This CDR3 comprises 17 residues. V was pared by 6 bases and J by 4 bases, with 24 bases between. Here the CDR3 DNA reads TGCGCCAGCACGAGTGGTAGTATGAGTGTCCACGCAGATACGCAGTATTTT. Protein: CASTSGSMSVHADTQYF.

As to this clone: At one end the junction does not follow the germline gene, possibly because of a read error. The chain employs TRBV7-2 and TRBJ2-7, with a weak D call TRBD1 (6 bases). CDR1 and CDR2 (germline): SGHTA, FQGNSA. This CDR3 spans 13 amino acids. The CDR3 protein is CASSLASMRQAEF. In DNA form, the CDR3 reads TGTGCCAGCAGCTTAGCAAGTATGAGACAGGCCGAGTTC.

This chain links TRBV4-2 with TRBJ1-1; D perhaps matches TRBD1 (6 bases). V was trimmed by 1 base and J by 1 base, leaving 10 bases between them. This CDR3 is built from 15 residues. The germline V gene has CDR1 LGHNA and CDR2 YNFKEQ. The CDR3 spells CASSQGTVENTEAFF. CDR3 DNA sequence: TGTGCCAGCAGCCAAGGGACAGTGGAGAACACTGAAGCTTTCTTT.

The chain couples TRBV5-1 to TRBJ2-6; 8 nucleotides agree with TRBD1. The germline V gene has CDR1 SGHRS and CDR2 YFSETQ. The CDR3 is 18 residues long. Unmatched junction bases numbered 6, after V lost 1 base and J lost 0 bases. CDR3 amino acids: CASSLRQGSGSGANVLTF. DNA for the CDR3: TGCGCCAGCAGCTTGCGACAGGGGTCGGGCTCTGGGGCCAACGTCCTGACTTTC.

The CDR3 DNA reads TGTGCCAGCAGTTACGACAGGGTTACGGGTTCACCCCTCCACTTT. Translating gives CASSYDRVTGSPLHF. V is TRBV6-6 and J is TRBJ1-6; TRBD1 aligns across 7 bases. The CDR3 spans 15 residues. Trimming removed 2 bases from V and 9 bases from J; junction bases left unmatched: 7. Germline V gene data show CDR1 as MNHNY and CDR2 as SVGAGI (reference sequence).

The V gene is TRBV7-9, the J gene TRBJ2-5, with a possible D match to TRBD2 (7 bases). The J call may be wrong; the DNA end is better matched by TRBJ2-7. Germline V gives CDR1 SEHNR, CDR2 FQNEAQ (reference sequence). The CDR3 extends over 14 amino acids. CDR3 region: CASSLGLGGAEQYF. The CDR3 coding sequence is TGTGCCAGCAGCTTAGGTTTGGGGGGGGCCGAGCAGTACTTC.

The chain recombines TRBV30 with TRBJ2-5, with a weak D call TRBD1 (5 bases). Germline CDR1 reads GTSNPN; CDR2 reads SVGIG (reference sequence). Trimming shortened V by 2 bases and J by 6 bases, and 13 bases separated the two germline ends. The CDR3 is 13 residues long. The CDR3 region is CAWSPGIAKTQYF. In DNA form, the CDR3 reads TGTGCCTGGAGTCCAGGGATTGCGAAGACCCAGTACTTC.

The CDR3 loop is CASSLEVTGGPNTEAFF. Written as DNA, the CDR3 is TGCGCCAGCAGCTTGGAGGTGACAGGGGGACCGAACACTGAAGCTTTCTTT. The V call is TRBV5-1, the J call TRBJ1-1, with 9 bases matching TRBD1. Germline trimming cut 0 bases from V and 1 base from J; bases unmatched to any gene: 7. The CDR3 totals 17 residues. CDR1 SGHRS and CDR2 YFSETQ come from the germline V gene.

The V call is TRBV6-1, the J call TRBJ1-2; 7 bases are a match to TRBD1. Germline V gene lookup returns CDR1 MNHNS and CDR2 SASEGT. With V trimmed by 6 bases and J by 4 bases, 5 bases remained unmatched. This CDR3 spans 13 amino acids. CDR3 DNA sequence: TGTGCCAGCAGGAAGACAGGGATCTATGGCTACACCTTC. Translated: CASRKTGIYGYTF.

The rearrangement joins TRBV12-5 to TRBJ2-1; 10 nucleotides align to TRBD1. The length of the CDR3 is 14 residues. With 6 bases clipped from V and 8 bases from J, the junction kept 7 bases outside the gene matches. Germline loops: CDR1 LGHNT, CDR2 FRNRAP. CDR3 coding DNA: TGTGCTAGTGGCCGGACAGGGGGTTTAGATGAGCAGTTCTTC. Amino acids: CASGRTGGLDEQFF. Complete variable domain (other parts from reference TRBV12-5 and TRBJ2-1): DARVTQTPRHKVTEMGQEVTMRCQPILGHNTVFWYRQTMMQGLELLAYFRNRAPLDDSGMPKDRFSAEMPDATLATLKIQPSEPRDSAVYFCASGRTGGLDEQFFGPGTRLTVL.

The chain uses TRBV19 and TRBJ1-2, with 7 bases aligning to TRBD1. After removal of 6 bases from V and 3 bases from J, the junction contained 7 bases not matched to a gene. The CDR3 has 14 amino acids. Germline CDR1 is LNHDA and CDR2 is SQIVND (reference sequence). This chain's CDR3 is CASSRQGYDYGYTF. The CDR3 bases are TGTGCCAGTAGCCGACAGGGTTATGACTATGGCTACACCTTC.

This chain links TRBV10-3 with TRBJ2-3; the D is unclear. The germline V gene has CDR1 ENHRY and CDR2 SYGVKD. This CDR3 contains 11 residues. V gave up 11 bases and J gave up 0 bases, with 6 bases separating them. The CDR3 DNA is TGTGCCTCCACTAGCACAGATACGCAGTATTTT. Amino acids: CASTSTDTQYF.

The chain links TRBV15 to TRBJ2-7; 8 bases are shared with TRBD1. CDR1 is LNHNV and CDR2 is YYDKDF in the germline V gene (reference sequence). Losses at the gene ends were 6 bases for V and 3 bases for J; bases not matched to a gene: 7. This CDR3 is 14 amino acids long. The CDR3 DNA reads TGTGCCACCAGGGATAATGGACAGGGCTACGAGCAGTACTTC. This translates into CATRDNGQGYEQYF.

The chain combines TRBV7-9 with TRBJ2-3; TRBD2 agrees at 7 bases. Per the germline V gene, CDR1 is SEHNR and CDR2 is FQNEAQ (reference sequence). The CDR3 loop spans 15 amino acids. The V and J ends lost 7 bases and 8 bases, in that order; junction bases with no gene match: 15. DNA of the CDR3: TGTGCCAGCATCTCTAGGGGCGGGAGCGGCGGTACGCAGTATTTT. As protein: CASISRGGSGGTQYF. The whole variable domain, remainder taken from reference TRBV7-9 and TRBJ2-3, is DTGVSQNPRHKITKRGQNVTFRCDPISEHNRLYWYRQTLGQGPEFLTYFQNEAQLEKSRLLSDRFSAERPKGSFSTLEIQRTEQGDSAMYLCASISRGGSGGTQYFGPGTRLTVL.